One sample yielded the 26 T cell receptor beta chains listed below, sequenced in a study of blood T cell repertoires in COVID-19. The protocol was immunoSEQ multiplex PCR, while the TCRdb copy is restricted to in-frame clones and leaves out a portion. This repertoire shows 180,000 or so clones, about 85% found once; its top ten account for 9.8%. Sequenced: peripheral blood. These receptors came from a woman older than 75 with acute or convalescent COVID-19.

The chain uses TRBV19 and TRBJ1-1; no definite D call. CDR1 is LNHDA and CDR2 is SQIVND in the germline V gene (reference sequence). This CDR3 has 12 amino acids. V was shortened by 5 bases and J by 4 bases, with 8 bases between the two germline ends. The CDR3 loop is CASSPLRTEAFF. CDR3 bases: TGTGCCAGTAGTCCCCTTCGCACTGAAGCTTTCTTT.

The rearrangement joins TRBV27 to TRBJ2-7; maybe TRBD2 (5 bases). The germline gives CDR1 MNHEY, CDR2 SMNVEV (reference sequence). The CDR3 is 15 residues long. Trimming stripped 3 bases from V and 3 bases from J, with 15 bases between. The DNA of the CDR3 is TGTGCCAGCAGTTTGTGGAGCGGTAGATTCTACGAGCAGTACTTC. It yields the protein CASSLWSGRFYEQYF.

The chain uses TRBV9 and TRBJ2-2; D is ambiguous. Germline CDR1 SGDLS, CDR2 YYNGEE. The CDR3 is 13 residues long. The V and J ends lost 1 base and 5 bases respectively, with 6 bases between them. The chain's CDR3 is CASSVLATGELFF. The CDR3 nucleotides read TGTGCCAGCAGCGTATTGGCAACCGGGGAGCTGTTTTTT. Full variable domain (missing parts from reference TRBV9 and TRBJ2-2): DSGVTQTPKHLITATGQRVTLRCSPRSGDLSVYWYQQSLDQGLQFLIQYYNGEERAKGNILERFSAQQFPDLHSELNLSSLELGDSALYFCASSVLATGELFFGEGSRLTVL.

Here the CDR3 DNA reads TGTGCCAGCATGCTGTACAGGGACAATCAGCCCCAGCATTTT. It is translated as CASMLYRDNQPQHF. The chain uses TRBV27 and TRBJ1-5; TRBD1 is a possible D gene (6 bases). The length of the CDR3 is 14 residues. Trimming took 7 bases from V and 3 from J, leaving 13 bases between them. Germline CDR1 and CDR2: MNHEY and SMNVEV (reference sequence).

The sample holds a few counts of this clone. The J gene is TRBJ2-5, the V gene TRBV30; 8 nucleotides align to TRBD1. The J segment lost 6 bases and the V segment lost 4 bases, leaving 16 bases of the junction unmatched. Germline CDR1 reads GTSNPN; CDR2 reads SVGIG (reference sequence). The CDR3 runs to 16 residues. The CDR3 region has the DNA TGTGCCTGGACCACTAAATGGGCAGGGGGCGCGAAGACCCAGTACTTC. Its protein is CAWTTKWAGGAKTQYF.

V and J are TRBV29-1 and TRBJ2-5; a weak D match, TRBD2 (5 bases). CDR1 and CDR2 (germline): SQVTM, ANQGSEA. CDR3 length: 13 residues. V was cut by 2 bases and J by 0 bases, with 7 bases left in between. CDR3 amino acids: CSVETGYQETQYF. The CDR3 DNA reads TGCAGCGTTGAAACGGGGTACCAAGAGACCCAGTACTTC.

The chain is built from TRBV10-1 and TRBJ2-2, with a possible D match to TRBD1 (5 bases). The ends were cut back, 3 bases at V and 5 bases at J, with 16 bases in the middle. Germline CDR1 is WNHNN and CDR2 is SYGVQD (reference sequence). This CDR3 contains 16 residues. CDR3 residues: CASSDSWGRETGELFF. The DNA for the CDR3 is TGCGCCAGCAGTGACTCATGGGGCAGAGAGACCGGGGAGCTGTTTTTT.

The chain employs TRBV11-2 and TRBJ2-7, with 8 nucleotides matching TRBD2. The J segment lost 8 bases and the V segment lost 0 bases, leaving 6 bases of the junction unmatched. The V gene's germline CDR1 is SGHAT and CDR2 FQNNGV. There are 14 residues in the CDR3. In DNA form, the CDR3 reads TGTGCCAGCAGCTTAGACCGGACTAGCCCACAGCAGTACTTC. It specifies CASSLDRTSPQQYF.

The V and J genes are TRBV5-8 and TRBJ2-7; tentative D call: TRBD1 (5 bases). Germline-derived CDR1 and CDR2 are SGHTS and YDEGEE. The CDR3 has 15 residues. V lost 0 bases to trimming and J lost 2 bases, with 12 bases between them. The CDR3 DNA reads as TGTGCCAGCAGCTTGGCGGTGACAGCAGCCTACGAGCAGTACTTC. As protein: CASSLAVTAAYEQYF. Using reference TRBV5-8 and TRBJ2-7 for the parts outside the CDR3, the full variable domain is EAGVTQSPTHLIKTRGQQATLRCSPISGHTSVYWYQQALGLGLQFLLWYDEGEERNRGNFPPRFSGRQFPNYSSELNVNALELEDSALYLCASSLAVTAAYEQYFGPGTRLTVT.

The chain is built from TRBV11-2 and TRBJ2-1; 8 nucleotides line up with TRBD2. Germline-derived CDR1 and CDR2 are SGHAT and FQNNGV. The CDR3 sequence is 15 residues long. The V and J ends lost 4 bases and 1 base, in that order; junction bases with no gene match: 3. The CDR3 is CASSYPGGSYNEQFF. In DNA form, the CDR3 reads TGTGCCAGCAGCTATCCGGGGGGGTCCTACAATGAGCAGTTCTTC.

V and J are TRBV29-1 and TRBJ2-2; possibly TRBD2 for D (6 bases). Trimming removed 7 bases at V and 0 bases at J, with 15 bases between. The CDR3 sequence is 15 residues long. Per germline, CDR1 SQVTM and CDR2 ANQGSEA. The CDR3 DNA reads TGCAGCGCTGGGGCGGGACTCACGAACACCGGGGAGCTGTTTTTT. This encodes CSAGAGLTNTGELFF.

The rearrangement uses TRBV21-1 and TRBJ1-1. TRBV21-1 is a known pseudogene. The length of the CDR3 is 17 residues. The CDR3 here is CASSEREVRIRDTEAFF. The CDR3 bases are TGTGCCAGCAGCGAAAGGGAGGTAAGGATTAGGGACACTGAAGCTTTCTTT.

The V and J genes are TRBV5-4 and TRBJ1-3; a possible D gene is TRBD1 (5 bases). Trimming removed 4 bases at V and 4 bases at J, with 18 bases between. Germline CDR1 SGHNT, CDR2 YYREEE (reference sequence). The CDR3 covers 16 residues. The CDR3 sequence is CASSGDQGGSGNTIYF. CDR3 DNA: TGTGCCAGCAGCGGGGATCAGGGTGGTTCGGGAAACACCATATATTTT.

The V gene is TRBV19, the J gene TRBJ2-7; perhaps TRBD2 as D (6 bases). Per germline, CDR1 LNHDA and CDR2 SQIVND (reference sequence). This CDR3 is 15 amino acids long. Trimming left V 7 bases short and J 2 bases short, with 18 bases between. The chain's CDR3 is CASTQGSGLPYEQYF. CDR3 coding DNA: TGTGCCAGTACCCAAGGGTCGGGACTCCCCTACGAGCAGTACTTC.

This chain connects TRBV27 to TRBJ2-5; TRBD2 might be the D (7 bases). V was shortened by 4 bases and J by 7 bases, with 25 bases between the two germline ends. Germline values: CDR1 MNHEY, CDR2 SMNVEV (reference sequence). The CDR3 runs 17 residues. The CDR3 loop is CASSSPWGGQEKATQYF. The CDR3 region has the DNA TGTGCCAGCAGTTCCCCCTGGGGGGGACAAGAGAAGGCGACCCAGTACTTC.

V gene TRBV6-1 combines with J gene TRBJ1-5; D is unclear. Germline V gene sequence: CDR1 MNHNS, CDR2 SASEGT. The V end was cut by 1 base, the J end by 4 bases, with 8 bases between. There are 14 residues in the CDR3. The CDR3 DNA follows: TGTGCCAGCAGTGAAGTAACACTAAATCAGCCCCAGCATTTT. Translation gives CASSEVTLNQPQHF.

The chain couples TRBV18 to TRBJ2-1; D may be TRBD1 (6 bases). With 1 base removed from V and 7 bases from J, the gap between germline ends came to 14 bases. CDR3 size: 15 residues. The germline CDR1 and CDR2 sequences are KGHSH and LQKENI. DNA of the CDR3: TGTGCCAGCTCACCACTATGGGGCAGGGGAAATGAGCAGTTCTTC. Residues: CASSPLWGRGNEQFF.

The rearrangement uses TRBV19 and TRBJ1-4; D is unclear. V was clipped by 6 bases and J by 0 bases, with 8 bases between them. Per the germline V gene, CDR1 is LNHDA and CDR2 is SQIVND (reference sequence). This CDR3 region has 14 residues. CDR3 in amino acids: CASSISATNEKLFF. In DNA form, the CDR3 reads TGTGCCAGTAGCATATCTGCAACTAATGAAAAACTGTTTTTT.

The V gene is TRBV6-5, the J gene TRBJ1-2; D is possibly TRBD1 (6 bases). Germline V gene lookup returns CDR1 MNHEY and CDR2 SVGAGI. V lost 7 bases, J lost 7 bases, and 16 bases lay in between. The CDR3 has 13 amino acids. CDR3 region: CASTSPGAGGYTF. CDR3 coding DNA: TGTGCCAGCACTAGCCCAGGGGCTGGTGGCTACACCTTC.

The rearrangement uses TRBV19 and TRBJ2-2; no reliable D call. CDR3 size: 15 residues. The V gene's germline CDR1 is LNHDA and CDR2 SQIVND (reference sequence). The ends were cut back, 1 base at V and 1 base at J, with 7 bases in the middle. The CDR3 loop reads CASSIAQKNTGELFF. The CDR3, as DNA: TGTGCCAGTAGTATAGCTCAGAAGAACACCGGGGAGCTGTTTTTT.

The rearrangement joins TRBV7-6 to TRBJ2-2; the match to TRBD2 covers 9 bases. Germline CDR1 reads SGHVS; CDR2 reads FNYEAQ. The CDR3 is made up of 16 amino acids. Trimming removed 5 bases from V and 1 base from J; junction bases left unmatched: 5. The CDR3, as DNA: TGTGCCAGCAGCACACCTAGCGGGAAGAACACCGGGGAGCTGTTTTTT. Translated, it gives CASSTPSGKNTGELFF.

This chain joins TRBV10-3 and TRBJ2-2; tentatively, D is TRBD2 (6 bases). Looked up from germline, CDR1 is ENHRY and CDR2 is SYGVKD. V dropped 7 bases and J dropped 0 bases, with 12 bases sitting between them. The CDR3 is 15 amino acids. The DNA of the CDR3 is TGTGCCATCAACGATCGGGAGCCGAACACCGGGGAGCTGTTTTTT. Its protein product is CAINDREPNTGELFF.

This sequence joins TRBV9 and TRBJ2-2; 9 bases match TRBD1. From germline, CDR1 is SGDLS and CDR2 YYNGEE. The junction had 6 bases not matched to a gene; V was cut back by 2 bases and J by 4 bases. The CDR3 spans 16 residues. The CDR3 region has the DNA TGTGCCAGCAGCGTGGGACAGGGCTGGGGCACCGGGGAGCTGTTTTTT. Translating gives CASSVGQGWGTGELFF. The full variable domain, completed using reference TRBV9 and TRBJ2-2, is DSGVTQTPKHLITATGQRVTLRCSPRSGDLSVYWYQQSLDQGLQFLIQYYNGEERAKGNILERFSAQQFPDLHSELNLSSLELGDSALYFCASSVGQGWGTGELFFGEGSRLTVL.

The rearrangement uses TRBV5-5 and TRBJ2-1, with 7 bases identical to TRBD2. V lost 0 bases, J lost 0 bases, and 3 bases stayed unmatched. Per germline, CDR1 SGHKS and CDR2 YYEKEE (reference sequence). The CDR3 is made up of 16 amino acids. The CDR3 loop reads CASSLDGGGSYNEQFF. The DNA for the CDR3 is TGTGCCAGCAGCTTGGATGGCGGGGGCTCCTACAATGAGCAGTTCTTC.

The V call is TRBV2, the J call TRBJ1-5, with D perhaps TRBD1 (6 bases). Germline-derived CDR1 and CDR2 are SNHLY and FYNNEI. V shed 4 bases and J shed 2 bases, with 9 bases lying between them. This CDR3 spans 14 amino acids. CDR3 residues: CASSAQGRNQPQHF. CDR3 coding DNA: TGTGCCAGCAGTGCACAGGGACGCAATCAGCCCCAGCATTTT.

The chain uses TRBV29-1 and TRBJ2-7, with D possibly being TRBD2 (6 bases). V gave up 4 bases and J gave up 3 bases, with 13 bases separating them. This CDR3 spans 13 amino acids. Per the germline V gene, CDR1 is SQVTM and CDR2 is ANQGSEA. The CDR3 spells CSVGGDAVYEQYF. The CDR3, as DNA: TGCAGCGTTGGGGGGGACGCAGTCTACGAGCAGTACTTC.